Following are 5 T cell receptor beta chains from one sample sequenced in a study of technical replicates of blood from a few donors. Clones were sequenced by immunoSEQ multiplex PCR, and TCRdb holds only the in-frame ones, with some missing. This table has around 80,000 clones, 96% appearing once. Source material: T cells isolated from PBMCs. The origin of the receptors is a human donor in good health.

The CDR3 region has the DNA TGTGCCAGCAGCGACGGGGGGACAGGCGGGATCTATGGCTACACCTTC. This codes for CASSDGGTGGIYGYTF. The V and J genes are TRBV5-4 and TRBJ1-2, with TRBD1 identical over 8 bases. The J segment lost 4 bases and the V segment lost 4 bases, leaving 12 bases of the junction unmatched. Germline lookup yields CDR1 SGHNT and CDR2 YYREEE (reference sequence). The CDR3 is made up of 16 amino acids.

The chain employs TRBV7-8 and TRBJ1-4; TRBD1 aligns across 9 bases. CDR1 SGHVS and CDR2 FQNEAQ come from the germline V gene. V shed 3 bases and J 11 bases; nucleotides not matched to a gene: 7. The CDR3 has 14 amino acids. CDR3 nucleotides: TGTGCCAGCAGCTTGGGGGACAGGGTTAGGAAACTGTTTTTT. This translates into CASSLGDRVRKLFF. Looking up the rest from reference TRBV7-8 and TRBJ1-4 gives the full variable domain: GAGVSQSPRYKVAKRGQDVALRCDPISGHVSLFWYQQALGQGPEFLTYFQNEAQLDKSGLPSDRFFAERPEGSVSTLKIQRTQQEDSAVYLCASSLGDRVRKLFFGSGTQLSVL.

J is TRBJ1-5 and V is TRBV7-9; TRBD1 agrees at 7 bases. Germline V gene lookup returns CDR1 SEHNR and CDR2 FQNEAQ (reference sequence). This CDR3 comprises 15 residues. V shed 5 bases, J shed 5 bases, and the junction held 9 bases outside the gene matches. The CDR3 spells CASSPLDRVDQPQHF. CDR3 sequence (DNA): TGTGCCAGCAGCCCGCTAGACAGGGTTGATCAGCCCCAGCATTTT.

The gene calls are TRBV6-1 and TRBJ1-5; D gene ambiguous. V was pared by 4 bases and J by 0 bases, with 7 bases between. Germline V gene sequence: CDR1 MNHNS, CDR2 SASEGT. The CDR3 has 14 amino acids. This chain's CDR3 is CASSALYSNQPQHF. CDR3 DNA: TGTGCCAGCAGTGCCTTGTATAGCAATCAGCCCCAGCATTTT.

The chain carries TRBV9 and TRBJ2-5, with TRBD2 matching 9 bases. The junction had 4 bases not matched to a gene; V was cut back by 2 bases and J by 5 bases. The CDR3 consists of 14 residues. Germline CDR1 and CDR2: SGDLS and YYNGEE. CDR3 in amino acids: CASSVAGGGETQYF. CDR3 in DNA: TGTGCCAGCAGCGTCGCGGGAGGGGGGGAGACCCAGTACTTC.